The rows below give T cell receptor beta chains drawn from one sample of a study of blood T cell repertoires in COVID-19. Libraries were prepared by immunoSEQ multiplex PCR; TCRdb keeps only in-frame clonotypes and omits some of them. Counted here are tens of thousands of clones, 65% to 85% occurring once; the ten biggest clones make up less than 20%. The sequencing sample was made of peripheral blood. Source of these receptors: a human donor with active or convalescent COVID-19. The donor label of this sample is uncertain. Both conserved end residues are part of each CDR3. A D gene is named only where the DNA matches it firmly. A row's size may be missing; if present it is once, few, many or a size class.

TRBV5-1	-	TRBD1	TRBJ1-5	TGCGCCAGCAGTCTTACAGGGGGCTGGAATCAGCCCCAGCATTTT	CASSLTGGWNQPQHF
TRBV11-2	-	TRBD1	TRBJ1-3	TGTGCCAGCAGCTTCTTGAGGGGGCGCTCGGACACCATATATTTT	CASSFLRGRSDTIYF
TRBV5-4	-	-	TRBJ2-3	TGTGCCAGCAGCTTGGAATGGGGCTCAGATACGCAGTATTTT	CASSLEWGSDTQYF
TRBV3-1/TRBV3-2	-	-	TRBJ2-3	TGTGCCAGCAGCCAAGCTCTATCCTTGGTGGCAGATACGCAGTATTTT	CASSQALSLVADTQYF
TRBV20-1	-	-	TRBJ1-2	TGCAGTGCCGACAGTTATGGCTACACCTTC	CSADSYGYTF
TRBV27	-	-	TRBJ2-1	TGTGCCAGCAGTTCTGGCAGGTGGCACAATGAGCAGTTCTTC	CASSSGRWHNEQFF
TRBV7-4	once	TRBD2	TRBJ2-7	TGTGCCAGCAGCTTAAAGTGGGAGGGCCTTGGCGAGCAGTACTTC	CASSLKWEGLGEQYF
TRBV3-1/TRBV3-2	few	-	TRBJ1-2	TGTGCCAGCAGCCATCTACAGCGGCCCGATGGCTACACCTTC	CASSHLQRPDGYTF
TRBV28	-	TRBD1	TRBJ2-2	TGTGCCAGTTGGGACAGGGAAGTCACCGGGGAGCTGTTTTTT	CASWDREVTGELFF
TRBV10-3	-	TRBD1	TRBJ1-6	TGTGCCATCAGTGAGGGGACAGGGGGCGCGGTAGTTTTTAATTCACCCCTCCACTTT	CAISEGTGGAVVFNSPLHF
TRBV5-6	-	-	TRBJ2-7	TGTGCCAGCAGCTTCAGGGGCCTGTCGGCCTACGAGCAGTACTTC	CASSFRGLSAYEQYF
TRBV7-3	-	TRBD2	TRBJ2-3	TGTGCCAGCAGCTCTTGGGGCCTGGGACTAGTTACAGATACGCAGTATTTT	CASSSWGLGLVTDTQYF
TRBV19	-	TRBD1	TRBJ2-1	TGTGCCAGTAGTATAGCCGGGACAGGGGGAGCGGGCCCTCACAATGAGCAGTTCTTC	CASSIAGTGGAGPHNEQFF
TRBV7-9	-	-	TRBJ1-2	TGTGCCAGCAGCTTAGACAGGGACTATGGCTACACCTTC	CASSLDRDYGYTF
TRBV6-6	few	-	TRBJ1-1	TGTGCCAGCAGTTACCCCAGGGTGCTTGAAGCTTTCTTT	CASSYPRVLEAFF
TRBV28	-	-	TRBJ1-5	TGTGCCAGCGGGATCAGGGACAATCAGCCCCAGCATTTT	CASGIRDNQPQHF
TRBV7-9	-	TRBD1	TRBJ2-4	TGTGCCAGCAGCTGGGGACAGGGGATCGAAAACATTCAGTACTTC	CASSWGQGIENIQYF
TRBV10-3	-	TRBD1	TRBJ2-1	TGTGCCATCAGTGAATTGGGACAGGGCCACAATGAGCAGTTCTTC	CAISELGQGHNEQFF
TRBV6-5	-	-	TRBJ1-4	TGTGCCAGCAGTTCACCGCCGGGACACAGTAATGAAAAACTGTTTTTT	CASSSPPGHSNEKLFF
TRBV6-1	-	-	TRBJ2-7	TGTGCCAGCAGTGAAGGGCAGGTCTCCCTTTACGAGCAGTACTTC	CASSEGQVSLYEQYF
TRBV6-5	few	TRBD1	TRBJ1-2	TGTGCCAGCATTGGAACGGGACAGGGAGAATATGGCTACACCTTC	CASIGTGQGEYGYTF
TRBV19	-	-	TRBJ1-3	TGTGCCAGTAGTATGAGGTCGGCTGCCTCCCTTTCTGGAAACACCATATATTTT	CASSMRSAASLSGNTIYF
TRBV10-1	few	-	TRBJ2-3	TGCGCCAGCAGTCCCTTTGCCGGGTCAGATACGCAGTATTTT	CASSPFAGSDTQYF
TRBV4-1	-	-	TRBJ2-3	TGCGCCAGCAGCAGCGTGGCGGGAGATACGCAGTATTTT	CASSSVAGDTQYF
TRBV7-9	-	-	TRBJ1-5	TGTGCCAGCAGCTTGGATGGGGCTCAGCCCCAGCATTTT	CASSLDGAQPQHF
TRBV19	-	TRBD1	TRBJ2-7	TGTGCCAGTAGTATGGACAGGGGGCGCGACGAGCAGTACTTC	CASSMDRGRDEQYF
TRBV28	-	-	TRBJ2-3	TGTGCCAGCAGCAATTCCGGGTTGAGCACAGATACGCAGTATTTT	CASSNSGLSTDTQYF
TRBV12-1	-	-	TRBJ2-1	TGTGCCAGCAGCCCTGGGCTAGCGGGAGCTTTTTGCAATGAGCAGTTCTTC	CASSPGLAGAFCNEQFF
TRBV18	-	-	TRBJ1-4	TGTGCCAGCTCACCTTCACAGAGATCCGAAAAACTGTTTTTT	CASSPSQRSEKLFF
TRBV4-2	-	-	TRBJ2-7	TGTGCCAGCAGCCAAGAGAGGACAAACTCCTACGAGCAGTACTTC	CASSQERTNSYEQYF